This record covers a single T cell receptor beta chain. This entry belongs to a study of OX40 agonist ivuxolimab in advanced cancers. Study details: Ivuxolimab is a fully human IgG2 antibody that activates OX40 (CD134).

Some clones are missing from TCRdb's copy, which holds only in-frame ones; the method was immunoSEQ multiplex PCR. The repertoire holds under 30,000 clones, about 77% seen once, with approximately 2% in the top ten. This TCR derives from an adult with an advanced solid tumor such as melanoma, head and neck, liver or kidney cancer. Sequenced material: CD4+ or CD8+ T cells sorted from blood, taken in a trial of the OX40 agonist ivuxolimab.

CDR3 residues: CASSPGQGSIGANVLTF. The CDR3 DNA is TGTGCCAGTAGCCCCGGACAGGGATCTATTGGGGCCAACGTCCTGACTTTC. The V gene is TRBV19, the J gene TRBJ2-6; 8 nucleotides agree with TRBD1. Germline CDR1 and CDR2: LNHDA and SQIVND (reference sequence). This CDR3 region has 17 residues. The junction had 10 bases not matched to a gene; V was cut back by 6 bases and J by 3 bases.